Each of the 10 T cell receptor beta chains below was sequenced from the same sample in a study of regulatory and conventional T cells in RAG deficiency. Blood CD4+ CD25-high CD127-low regulatory T cells supplied the genomic DNA template. Libraries were prepared by immunoSEQ multiplex PCR; TCRdb keeps only in-frame clonotypes and omits some of them. The profile shows roughly 29,000 clones, just over 90% of them singletons. Another study also made use of these data, one on regulatory T cells. That source adds: The PCR used 52 TRBV and 13 TRBJ primers.

Sequences were obtained from Tregs sorted from blood. The receptor set was obtained from a human donor in good health.

V gene TRBV7-3 combines with J gene TRBJ1-6; D not certain. V gave up 2 bases and J gave up 10 bases, with 15 bases separating them. The CDR3 is 15 amino acids. Germline CDR1 SGHTA, CDR2 FQGTGA. The CDR3 here is CASSLSGEGGSPLHF. For the CDR3, the DNA is TGTGCCAGCAGCTTATCCGGCGAGGGTGGCTCACCCCTCCACTTT.

The chain uses TRBV19 and TRBJ1-2; D remains unclear. Germline CDR1 and CDR2: LNHDA and SQIVND (reference sequence). This CDR3 region has 15 residues. The V end was cut by 7 bases, the J end by 1 base, with 16 bases between. The CDR3 DNA is TGTGCCAGTACTCCCGGTGGACGGGGTAACTATGGCTACACCTTC. As protein: CASTPGGRGNYGYTF.

The V call is TRBV6-1, the J call TRBJ1-5, with D hard to call. CDR1 is MNHNS, CDR2 SASEGT, per germline. The V gene lost 5 bases and the J gene lost 9 bases, with 17 bases spanning the gap. The length of the CDR3 is 14 residues. CDR3 coding DNA: TGTGCCAGCAGTCACCCGCAAGAGGTACGGCCCCAGCATTTT. Translated: CASSHPQEVRPQHF.

The chain joins TRBV11-2 to TRBJ2-1, with D perhaps TRBD1 (5 bases). The germline V gene has CDR1 SGHAT and CDR2 FQNNGV. With 5 bases removed from V and 8 bases from J, the gap between germline ends came to 13 bases. The CDR3 sequence is 13 residues long. CDR3 amino acids: CASSNNQGYEQFF. CDR3 coding DNA: TGTGCCAGCAGCAATAATCAGGGCTATGAGCAGTTCTTC.

The rearrangement joins TRBV5-1 to TRBJ2-3, with 7 bases that match TRBD2. The CDR3 covers 16 residues. J lost 6 bases, V lost 0 bases, and 10 bases had no gene match. The germline V gene has CDR1 SGHRS and CDR2 YFSETQ. CDR3 in amino acids: CASSLGAGGGGDTQYF. The CDR3 DNA is TGCGCCAGCAGCTTGGGGGCCGGCGGGGGTGGGGATACGCAGTATTTT.

The chain uses TRBV7-2 and TRBJ2-2, with 7 bases identical to TRBD2. Trimming took 2 bases from V and 6 from J; bases not matched to a gene: 18. The CDR3 spans 19 residues. Germline V gene data show CDR1 as SGHTA and CDR2 as FQGNSA. CDR3 bases: TGTGCCAGCAGCTTACCCCGGACTAGAATGCGGAACAACGCCGGGGAGCTGTTTTTT. Residues: CASSLPRTRMRNNAGELFF.

The V and J genes are TRBV19 and TRBJ2-2; D is unclear. Germline CDR1 and CDR2: LNHDA and SQIVND (reference sequence). The CDR3 has 13 residues. V lost 0 bases and J lost 7, with 6 bases in between. The CDR3 loop is CASSIDRGGELFF. In DNA, the CDR3 is TGTGCCAGTAGTATAGACCGAGGCGGGGAGCTGTTTTTT.

The genes are TRBV6-6 and TRBJ1-6, with 8 positions matching TRBD1. V lost 5 bases and J lost 8; bases outside the gene matches: 5. Germline CDR1 is MNHNY and CDR2 is SVGAGI (reference sequence). The CDR3 sequence is 14 residues long. CDR3 region: CASSRQGAYSPLHF. The DNA of the CDR3 is TGTGCCAGCAGTCGGCAGGGGGCATATTCACCCCTCCACTTT.

The gene calls are TRBV19 and TRBJ2-2, with D unresolved. This CDR3 has 14 amino acids. Germline V gene lookup returns CDR1 LNHDA and CDR2 SQIVND (reference sequence). V was pared by 5 bases and J by 1 base, with 8 bases between. CDR3 in DNA: TGTGCCAGTAGTGTCCAGCGGAACACCGGGGAGCTGTTTTTT. As protein: CASSVQRNTGELFF.

This rearrangement joins TRBV25-1 to TRBJ1-6; D is ambiguous. Germline CDR1 MGHDK, CDR2 SYGVNS. The CDR3 is made up of 14 amino acids. Between the trimmed V and J ends, which lost 6 bases and 2 bases, there was a span of 8 bases. The DNA of the CDR3 is TGTGCCAGCAGGGGAGGACCCTATAATTCACCCCTCCACTTT. It yields the protein CASRGGPYNSPLHF.